Following are 20 T cell receptor beta chains from one sample sequenced in a study of cytomegalovirus exposure and HLA in healthy donors. In the PCR, 60 Vbeta and 13 Jbeta primers were used. Only in-frame clones appear in the TCRdb table, and some are missing; sequencing was by immunoSEQ multiplex PCR. The table lists approximately 100,000 clones, around 80% of them singletons. Sequencing was performed on PBMCs. The receptors stem from a woman aged 40 to 55 in good health and CMV-seronegative.

The chain joins TRBV4-3 to TRBJ1-4; 12 bases match TRBD1. Germline lookup yields CDR1 LGHNA and CDR2 YSLEER. With 3 bases clipped from V and 3 bases from J, the junction kept 5 bases outside the gene matches. The CDR3 spans 17 residues. CDR3 in amino acids: CASSQGGQGASNEKLFF. The DNA of the CDR3 is TGCGCCAGCAGCCAGGGGGGACAGGGGGCGTCTAATGAAAAACTGTTTTTT.

The V gene is TRBV5-1, the J gene TRBJ2-5; D unresolved. Near its end, the DNA agrees better with TRBJ2-7, so the J call may be wrong. CDR1 and CDR2 from the germline V gene are SGHRS and YFSETQ. This CDR3 has 17 amino acids. The CDR3 nucleotides read TGCGCCAGCAGCTTGGTGCCTATTCTACAGAACACCTACGAGCAGTACTTC. Translating gives CASSLVPILQNTYEQYF.

The J gene is TRBJ1-1, the V gene TRBV27; TRBD1 matches at 8 bases. This CDR3 contains 12 residues. V shed 6 bases and J 7 bases; nucleotides not matched to a gene: 4. Germline lookup yields CDR1 MNHEY and CDR2 SMNVEV (reference sequence). The CDR3: CASRLGQGEAFF. CDR3 coding DNA: TGTGCCAGCAGACTCGGACAGGGTGAAGCTTTCTTT.

The J gene is TRBJ2-7, the V gene TRBV30, with D maybe TRBD2 (6 bases). The CDR3 spans 14 residues. Trimming cost V 1 base and J 4 bases, with 14 bases left between them. Germline V gene data show CDR1 as GTSNPN and CDR2 as SVGIG (reference sequence). CDR3 loop: CAWSGDSQDYEQYF. DNA for the CDR3: TGTGCCTGGAGTGGGGACTCCCAAGATTACGAGCAGTACTTC.

The chain is built from TRBV4-3 and TRBJ2-7; D not certain. V was cut by 1 base and J by 6 bases, with 19 bases left in between. The CDR3 has 16 residues. The germline CDR1 and CDR2 sequences are LGHNA and YSLEER. Here the CDR3 DNA reads TGCGCCAGCAGCCAAGCCCCAGATCTAGTTGACGGCGAGCAGTACTTC. It specifies CASSQAPDLVDGEQYF.

V gene TRBV7-6 combines with J gene TRBJ1-2; 11 positions match TRBD1. Germline trimming cut 4 bases from V and 8 bases from J; bases unmatched to any gene: 6. CDR1 is SGHVS and CDR2 is FNYEAQ in the germline V gene. The CDR3 contains 14 residues. CDR3 nucleotides: TGTGCCAGCAGCTCAGGGACAGGGGGGTCCGGCTACACCTTC. This codes for CASSSGTGGSGYTF.

V is TRBV19 and J is TRBJ2-7; 7 bases align to TRBD2. V lost 4 bases, J lost 1 base, and 7 bases stayed unmatched. There are 15 residues in the CDR3. Per germline, CDR1 LNHDA and CDR2 SQIVND (reference sequence). The CDR3 bases are TGTGCCAGTAGTACACGACTAGCTGAATCCTACGAGCAGTACTTC. This encodes CASSTRLAESYEQYF.

This chain joins TRBV11-3 and TRBJ2-3, with TRBD2 matching 12 bases. The CDR3 consists of 16 residues. The V segment lost 1 base and the J segment 6 bases; nucleotides outside the gene matches: 5. Germline V gene data show CDR1 as SGHNT and CDR2 as YENEEA. The CDR3 loop reads CASSLGLAGEADTQYF. CDR3 sequence (DNA): TGTGCCAGCAGCTTAGGACTAGCGGGAGAGGCGGATACGCAGTATTTT.

The chain combines TRBV5-6 with TRBJ1-1, with TRBD1 matching 11 bases. CDR1 SGHDT and CDR2 YYEEEE come from the germline V gene. J was trimmed by 5 bases and V by 5 bases; bases with no gene match: 5. CDR3 length equals 14 residues. CDR3 DNA: TGTGCCAGCAGTCTGGACAGGGGGCAAACTGAAGCTTTCTTT. Protein sequence: CASSLDRGQTEAFF. Filled out from reference TRBV5-6 and TRBJ1-1, the complete variable domain reads DAGVTQSPTHLIKTRGQQVTLRCSPKSGHDTVSWYQQALGQGPQFIFQYYEEEERQRGNFPDRFSGHQFPNYSSELNVNALLLGDSALYLCASSLDRGQTEAFFGQGTRLTVV.

V and J are TRBV27 and TRBJ2-7; possible D gene TRBD2, 6 bases. CDR3 length: 13 amino acids. V dropped 4 bases and J dropped 7 bases, with 14 bases sitting between them. Germline values: CDR1 MNHEY, CDR2 SMNVEV (reference sequence). The CDR3 region is CASSSTPREEQYF. CDR3 in DNA: TGTGCCAGCAGTTCCACCCCCCGGGAGGAGCAGTACTTC.

The chain uses TRBV6-1 and TRBJ2-5; D is perhaps TRBD1 (5 bases). The V gene lost 2 bases and the J gene lost 5 bases, with 12 bases spanning the gap. The CDR3 runs to 14 residues. From germline, CDR1 is MNHNS and CDR2 SASEGT. CDR3 coding DNA: TGTGCCAGCAGTGAATCATCCCAGGGCGAGACCCAGTACTTC. Translating gives CASSESSQGETQYF.

This rearrangement joins TRBV6-6 to TRBJ1-2; 7 nucleotides agree with TRBD1. The CDR3 length is 14 residues. Germline V gives CDR1 MNHNY, CDR2 SVGAGI (reference sequence). Germline trimming cut 7 bases from V and 2 bases from J; bases unmatched to any gene: 7. The CDR3 is CASIPDRRNYGYTF. The CDR3 DNA reads TGTGCCAGCATCCCGGACAGGAGAAACTATGGCTACACCTTC.

This chain uses TRBV4-2 with TRBJ2-7, with 11 bases matching TRBD2. The ends lost 3 bases at V and 0 bases at J; junction bases unmatched: 7. Germline CDR1 is LGHNA and CDR2 is YNFKEQ. CDR3 length: 17 amino acids. CDR3 protein: CASSHATSGGISYEQYF. In DNA, the CDR3 is TGTGCCAGCAGCCATGCCACTAGCGGGGGAATCTCCTACGAGCAGTACTTC.

This rearrangement joins TRBV7-8 to TRBJ2-7; a possible D gene is TRBD1 (6 bases). The CDR3 extends over 13 amino acids. V was cut by 3 bases and J by 9 bases, with 15 bases left in between. From germline, CDR1 is SGHVS and CDR2 FQNEAQ. CDR3 sequence reads: CASSFGPQGWQYF. DNA for the CDR3: TGTGCCAGCAGCTTTGGTCCACAGGGATGGCAGTACTTC. Full variable domain (outside the CDR3, taken from reference TRBV7-8 and TRBJ2-7): GAGVSQSPRYKVAKRGQDVALRCDPISGHVSLFWYQQALGQGPEFLTYFQNEAQLDKSGLPSDRFFAERPEGSVSTLKIQRTQQEDSAVYLCASSFGPQGWQYFGPGTRLTVT.

The chain employs TRBV6-5 and TRBJ1-3, with D possibly TRBD1 on 6 matching bases. Trimming left V 0 bases short and J 0 bases short, with 9 bases between. Germline V lookup: CDR1 MNHEY, CDR2 SVGAGI. The CDR3 is 16 amino acids. DNA of the CDR3: TGTGCCAGCAGTTACTCCGGACAGACCTCTGGAAACACCATATATTTT. It encodes CASSYSGQTSGNTIYF.

This rearrangement joins TRBV28 to TRBJ1-3; 7 nucleotides align to TRBD1. V gave up 6 bases and J gave up 2 bases; unmatched junction bases: 7. Germline loops: CDR1 MDHEN, CDR2 SYDVKM. The CDR3 sequence is 15 residues long. In nucleotides, the CDR3 is TGTGCCAGCAGCCCGGGACAGTTAGCTGGAAACACCATATATTTT. Translating it yields CASSPGQLAGNTIYF.

The chain is built from TRBV18 and TRBJ2-1; 8 positions match TRBD1. Per the germline V gene, CDR1 is KGHSH and CDR2 is LQKENI. Unmatched junction bases numbered 10, after V lost 3 bases and J lost 9 bases. CDR3 length: 15 residues. The CDR3 reads CASSPAGGEWPEQFF. The CDR3 DNA follows: TGTGCCAGCTCACCTGCAGGGGGCGAATGGCCTGAGCAGTTCTTC.

This clone was counted once. J is TRBJ2-1 and V is TRBV6-5; D is ambiguous. The CDR3 runs to 11 residues. Germline CDR1 is MNHEY and CDR2 is SVGAGI. The ends were cut back, 7 bases at V and 6 bases at J, with 7 bases in the middle. This CDR3 is CASTLSNEQFF. CDR3 bases: TGTGCCAGCACCCTCAGCAATGAGCAGTTCTTC.

This clone was picked up one time. Other DNA sequences in this sample translate to the same CDR3. V is TRBV7-2 and J is TRBJ2-7, with 7 bases aligning to TRBD2. The V gene end was trimmed by 5 bases and the J gene end by 6 bases; junction bases not matched to a gene: 7. CDR1 and CDR2 from the germline V gene are SGHTA and FQGNSA. This CDR3 region has 13 residues. Here the CDR3 reads CASSPRGLFEQYF. CDR3 in DNA: TGTGCCAGCAGCCCCCGGGGACTATTCGAGCAGTACTTC.

This clone was detected only a few times. The rearrangement uses TRBV18 and TRBJ2-7; possibly TRBD1 for D (6 bases). CDR3 length: 14 residues. Germline loops: CDR1 KGHSH, CDR2 LQKENI. Deletions cut 6 bases from V and 0 bases from J, with 12 bases between. CDR3 loop: CASSVTGPSYEQYF. In DNA form, the CDR3 reads TGTGCCAGCTCGGTGACAGGACCCTCCTACGAGCAGTACTTC.